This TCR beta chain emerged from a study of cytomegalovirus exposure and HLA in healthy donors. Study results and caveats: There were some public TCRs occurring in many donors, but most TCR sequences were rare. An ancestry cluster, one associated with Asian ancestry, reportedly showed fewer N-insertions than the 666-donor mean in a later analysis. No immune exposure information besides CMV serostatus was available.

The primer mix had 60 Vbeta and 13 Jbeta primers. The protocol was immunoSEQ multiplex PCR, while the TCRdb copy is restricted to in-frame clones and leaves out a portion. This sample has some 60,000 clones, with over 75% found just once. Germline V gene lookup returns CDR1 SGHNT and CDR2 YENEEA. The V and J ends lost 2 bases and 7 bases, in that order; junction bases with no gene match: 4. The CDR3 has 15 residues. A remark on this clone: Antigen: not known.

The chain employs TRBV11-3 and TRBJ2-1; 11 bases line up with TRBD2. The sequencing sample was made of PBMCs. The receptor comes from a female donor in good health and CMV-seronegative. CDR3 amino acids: CASSLQPSGGNEQFF. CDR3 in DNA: TGTGCCAGCAGCTTACAGCCTAGCGGGGGGAATGAGCAGTTCTTC.